This T cell receptor beta chain emerged from a study of metastatic and nonmetastatic thyroid tumors. Looking at the study overall: Blood and tumor or nodule tissue repertoires from malignant and benign thyroid patients were compared. Broader study findings: When malignant thyroid tumors were compared with benign nodules, TCR beta diversity was reportedly significantly higher in the malignant tumors. This held in both blood and tumor samples.

Patients were all untreated before their thyroid surgery. In the original analysis: Differences in CDR3 between clinicopathological groups were drawn on to build a classifier intended to discriminate distant-metastatic papillary thyroid cancer patients. TCRdb re-clonotyped the PCR reads via MiXCR. TCRdb, rather than the study authors, made the V and J calls. The sample has tens of thousands of clones, 12% to 15% seen once. There are 17 residues in the CDR3. V shed 6 bases, J shed 7 bases, and the junction held 14 bases outside the gene matches. Of note for this clone: Its antigen is unknown. Other nucleotide sequences in the sample specify the same CDR3.

This TCR came from a male donor with papillary thyroid cancer or a benign thyroid nodule (not recorded which). Some clones in this sample may be carry-over from other donors' samples. The specimen was blood. This rearrangement joins TRBV12-3 or TRBV12-4 to TRBJ2-1; 11 bases are shared with TRBD2. This chain's CDR3 is CASSPGTSGSPRNEQFF. For the CDR3, the DNA is TGTGCCAGCAGCCCCGGTACTAGCGGGAGTCCTCGTAATGAGCAGTTCTTC.